The rows below give T cell receptor beta chains drawn from one sample of a study of technical replicates of blood from several donors. The data were produced by immunoSEQ multiplex PCR, yet TCRdb's version contains in-frame clones alone and is incomplete. The sample includes some 87,000 clones, 97% of them seen just once. Sequencing used T cells isolated from PBMCs. Every receptor here comes from a human donor in good health. Both conserved end residues are part of each CDR3. D genes are given only for firm matches. Clone size is given for some rows only: seen once, a few or many times, or a class if the clone is expanded.

d_call: TRBD2
v_call: TRBV6-1
j_call: TRBJ2-1
clone_size: .
cdr3_aa: CASREPGLAGNNEQFF
cdr3_nt: TGTGCCAGCAGGGAACCGGGACTAGCGGGAAACAATGAGCAGTTCTTC

d_call: .
v_call: TRBV5-1
j_call: TRBJ2-1
clone_size: .
cdr3_aa: CASSRALSNEQFF
cdr3_nt: TGCGCCAGCAGCAGAGCCCTGAGCAATGAGCAGTTCTTC

d_call: TRBD1
v_call: TRBV11-2
j_call: TRBJ1-1
clone_size: .
cdr3_aa: CASSLGQDVNTEAFF
cdr3_nt: TGTGCCAGCAGCCTAGGACAGGATGTGAACACTGAAGCTTTCTTT

d_call: .
v_call: TRBV27
j_call: TRBJ2-3
clone_size: .
cdr3_aa: CASSFTEFSSTDTQYF
cdr3_nt: TGTGCCAGCAGTTTCACCGAGTTCTCTAGCACAGATACGCAGTATTTT

d_call: .
v_call: TRBV4-1
j_call: TRBJ1-3
clone_size: .
cdr3_aa: CASSLNRAGNTIYF
cdr3_nt: TGCGCCAGCAGCCTCAACAGGGCTGGAAACACCATATATTTT

d_call: TRBD2
v_call: TRBV5-1
j_call: TRBJ2-2
clone_size: .
cdr3_aa: CASSLRTSGGANTGELFF
cdr3_nt: TGCGCCAGCAGCCTAAGGACTAGCGGGGGAGCGAACACCGGGGAGCTGTTTTTT

d_call: .
v_call: TRBV19
j_call: TRBJ1-3
clone_size: .
cdr3_aa: CASRSGHIWGNTIYF
cdr3_nt: TGTGCCAGTAGATCGGGACACATCTGGGGAAACACCATATATTTT

d_call: TRBD2
v_call: TRBV2
j_call: TRBJ2-5
clone_size: .
cdr3_aa: CASGLAGLQETQYF
cdr3_nt: TGTGCCAGCGGGTTAGCGGGGCTTCAAGAGACCCAGTACTTC

d_call: .
v_call: TRBV30
j_call: TRBJ1-2
clone_size: .
cdr3_aa: CAWSVGRGVDYGYTF
cdr3_nt: TGTGCCTGGAGTGTAGGGAGGGGGGTTGACTATGGCTACACCTTC

d_call: TRBD1
v_call: TRBV5-4
j_call: TRBJ1-2
clone_size: .
cdr3_aa: CASSSGQGHGYTF
cdr3_nt: TGTGCCAGCAGCAGCGGACAGGGGCATGGCTACACCTTC

d_call: TRBD1
v_call: TRBV2
j_call: TRBJ1-5
clone_size: .
cdr3_aa: CASSGRGLGQPQHF
cdr3_nt: TGTGCCAGCAGTGGGAGGGGGCTAGGTCAGCCCCAGCATTTT

d_call: .
v_call: TRBV11-2
j_call: TRBJ2-7
clone_size: .
cdr3_aa: CASSLDLVQGYNEQYF
cdr3_nt: TGTGCCAGCAGCTTAGATCTAGTACAGGGCTATAACGAGCAGTACTTC

d_call: .
v_call: TRBV28
j_call: TRBJ1-4
clone_size: once
cdr3_aa: CASGRSSTGSNEKLFF
cdr3_nt: TGTGCCAGCGGGCGATCCTCGACAGGCTCTAATGAAAAACTGTTTTTT

d_call: TRBD1
v_call: TRBV9
j_call: TRBJ2-7
clone_size: .
cdr3_aa: CASSALGQGGEQYF
cdr3_nt: TGTGCCAGCAGCGCCCTGGGACAGGGGGGTGAGCAGTACTTC

d_call: .
v_call: TRBV5-1
j_call: TRBJ2-1
clone_size: .
cdr3_aa: CASSLRTANSYNEQFF
cdr3_nt: TGCGCCAGCAGCTTGAGGACAGCTAACTCCTACAATGAGCAGTTCTTC

d_call: TRBD2
v_call: TRBV11-2
j_call: TRBJ2-7
clone_size: .
cdr3_aa: CASSYDPQRGSYEQYF
cdr3_nt: TGTGCCAGCAGCTACGACCCCCAGCGGGGCTCCTACGAGCAGTACTTC

d_call: .
v_call: TRBV19
j_call: TRBJ2-7
clone_size: .
cdr3_aa: CASSIAGSSSYEQYF
cdr3_nt: TGTGCCAGTAGTATAGCGGGTTCTTCCTCCTACGAGCAGTACTTC

d_call: .
v_call: TRBV2
j_call: TRBJ1-1
clone_size: .
cdr3_aa: CARNGGFTEAFF
cdr3_nt: TGTGCCAGGAATGGGGGGTTCACTGAAGCTTTCTTT